Given below is one T cell receptor beta chain in context. Its target is unknown. The data are from a study of PD-1 blockade in mismatch repair-deficient tumors. Study-wide results and caveats: After pembrolizumab, tumor-resident clones rose rapidly, then generally contracted before radiologic responses.

TCR sequencing covered a few patients who responded to pembrolizumab. The assay was immunoSEQ multiplex PCR, and TCRdb's table has in-frame clones only and misses some. The sample has some 48,000 clones, 77% seen once. The CDR3 covers 19 residues. V shed 0 bases, J shed 5 bases, and the junction held 13 bases outside the gene matches. Germline V lookup: CDR1 SGHRS, CDR2 YFSETQ. The sequences come from PBMCs, collected before pembrolizumab treatment. The J gene is TRBJ2-3, the V gene TRBV5-1; TRBD2 matches 12 bases. The clonotype was recovered from an adult with mismatch repair-deficient cancer. DNA for the CDR3: TGCGCCAGCAGCTTGGATTCGGCTAGCGGGAGGGCCTCGGGAGATACGCAGTATTTT. Translating it yields CASSLDSASGRASGDTQYF.